The clone carrying this T cell receptor (beta chain) has a handful of counts. The antigen is undetermined. Some clones are missing from TCRdb's copy, which holds only in-frame ones; the method was immunoSEQ multiplex PCR. This sample has some 100,000 clones, with just under 90% found just once. The entry originates in a study of T cell responses to AZD1222 COVID-19 vaccine. CDR1 is LGHNA and CDR2 is YSLEER in the germline V gene. There are 16 residues in the CDR3. Trimming at V came to 0 bases and at J to 5 bases, leaving 3 bases not matched to a gene. Study-wide results and caveats: Clonal diversity may have been underestimated in mostly white British donors. Nearly half of unique spike-specific TCRs reportedly avoided B.1.351 and B.1.1.7 mutated regions.

Sequenced material: peripheral blood, taken on day 0 of AZD1222 vaccination. The sequence was collected from an adult in good health. The V call is TRBV4-3, the J call TRBJ1-4; 10 bases are a match to TRBD1. For the CDR3, the DNA is TGCGCCAGCAGCCAAGATCCGGGACAGGGGAATGAAAAACTGTTTTTT. It translates to CASSQDPGQGNEKLFF.